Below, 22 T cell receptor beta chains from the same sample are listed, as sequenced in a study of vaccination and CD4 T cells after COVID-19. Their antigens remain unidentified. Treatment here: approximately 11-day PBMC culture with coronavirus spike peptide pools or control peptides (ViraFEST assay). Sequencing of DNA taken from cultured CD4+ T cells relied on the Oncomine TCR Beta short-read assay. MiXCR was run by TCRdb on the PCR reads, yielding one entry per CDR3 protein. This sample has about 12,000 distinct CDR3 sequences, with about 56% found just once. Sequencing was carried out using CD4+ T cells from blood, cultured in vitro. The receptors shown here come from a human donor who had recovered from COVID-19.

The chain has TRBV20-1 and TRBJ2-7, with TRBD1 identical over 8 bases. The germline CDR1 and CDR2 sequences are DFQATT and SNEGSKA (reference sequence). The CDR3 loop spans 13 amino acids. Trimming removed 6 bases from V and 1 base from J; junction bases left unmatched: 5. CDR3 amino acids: CSATGQASYEQYF. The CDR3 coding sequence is TGCAGTGCCACGGGACAGGCTTCCTACGAGCAGTACTTC.

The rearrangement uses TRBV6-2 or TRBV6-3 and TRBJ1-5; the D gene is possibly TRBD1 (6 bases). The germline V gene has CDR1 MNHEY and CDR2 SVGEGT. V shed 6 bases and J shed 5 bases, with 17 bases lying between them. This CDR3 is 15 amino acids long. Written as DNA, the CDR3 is TGTGCCAGCAGACCCACAGGGTATGGGGATCAGCCCCAGCATTTT. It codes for CASRPTGYGDQPQHF.

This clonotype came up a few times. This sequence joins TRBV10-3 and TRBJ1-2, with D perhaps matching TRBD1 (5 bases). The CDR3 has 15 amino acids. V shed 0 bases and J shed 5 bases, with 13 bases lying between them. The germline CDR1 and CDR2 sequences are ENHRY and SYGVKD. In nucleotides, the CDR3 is TGTGCCATCAGTGAGTCAATGGGGGATTCATATGGCTACACCTTC. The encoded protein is CAISESMGDSYGYTF.

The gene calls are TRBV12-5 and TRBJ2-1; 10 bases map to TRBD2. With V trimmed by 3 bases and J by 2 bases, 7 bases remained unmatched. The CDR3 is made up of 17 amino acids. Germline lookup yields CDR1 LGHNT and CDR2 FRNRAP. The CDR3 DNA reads TGTGCTAGTGGTTTAAGGGCGAGCGGGGGGGCCTACAATGAGCAGTTCTTC. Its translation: CASGLRASGGAYNEQFF.

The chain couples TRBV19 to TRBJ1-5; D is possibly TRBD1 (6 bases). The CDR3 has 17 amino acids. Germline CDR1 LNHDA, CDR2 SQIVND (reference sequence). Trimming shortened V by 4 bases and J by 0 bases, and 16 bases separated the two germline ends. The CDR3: CASSRQQDRTSNQPQHF. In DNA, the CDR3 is TGTGCCAGTAGTAGGCAACAGGACAGAACTAGCAATCAGCCCCAGCATTTT.

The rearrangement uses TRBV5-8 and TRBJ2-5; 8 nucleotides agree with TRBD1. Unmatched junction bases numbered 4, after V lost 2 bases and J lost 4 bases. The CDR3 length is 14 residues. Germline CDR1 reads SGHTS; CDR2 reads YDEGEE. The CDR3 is CASSFTGGRETQYF. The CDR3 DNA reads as TGTGCCAGCAGCTTCACAGGGGGTCGAGAGACCCAGTACTTC.

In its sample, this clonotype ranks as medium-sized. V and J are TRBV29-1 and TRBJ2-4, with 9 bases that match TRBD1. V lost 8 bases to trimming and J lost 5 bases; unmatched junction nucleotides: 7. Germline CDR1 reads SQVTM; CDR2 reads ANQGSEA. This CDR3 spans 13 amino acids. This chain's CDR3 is CSISRTGENIQYF. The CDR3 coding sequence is TGCAGCATCTCTAGGACAGGGGAAAACATTCAGTACTTC.

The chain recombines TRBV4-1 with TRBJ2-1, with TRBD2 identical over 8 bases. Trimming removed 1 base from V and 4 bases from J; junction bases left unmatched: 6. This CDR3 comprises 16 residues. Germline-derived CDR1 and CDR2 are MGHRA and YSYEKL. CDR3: CASSQGRGGRYNEQFF. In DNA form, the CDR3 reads TGCGCCAGCAGCCAAGGACGGGGGGGCAGGTACAATGAGCAGTTCTTC.

CDR3 in amino acids: CASSPPTGPYEQYF. The DNA for the CDR3 is TGTGCCAGCAGTCCTCCGACAGGCCCCTACGAGCAGTACTTC. The chain employs TRBV11-2 and TRBJ2-7; perhaps TRBD1 as D (6 bases). V was pared by 6 bases and J by 2 bases, with 14 bases between. Germline lookup yields CDR1 SGHAT and CDR2 FQNNGV. This CDR3 is built from 14 residues.

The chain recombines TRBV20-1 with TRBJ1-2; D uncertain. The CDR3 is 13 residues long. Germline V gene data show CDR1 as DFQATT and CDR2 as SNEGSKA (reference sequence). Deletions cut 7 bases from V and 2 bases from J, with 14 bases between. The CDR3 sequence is CSVAHLLNYGYTF. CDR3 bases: TGCAGTGTGGCTCATCTCCTAAACTATGGCTACACCTTC.

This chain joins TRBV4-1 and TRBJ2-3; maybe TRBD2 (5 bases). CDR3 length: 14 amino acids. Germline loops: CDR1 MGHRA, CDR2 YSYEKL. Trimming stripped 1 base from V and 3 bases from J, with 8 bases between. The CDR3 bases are TGCGCCAGCAGCCAAGCGGCGGGTACAGATACGCAGTATTTT. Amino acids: CASSQAAGTDTQYF.

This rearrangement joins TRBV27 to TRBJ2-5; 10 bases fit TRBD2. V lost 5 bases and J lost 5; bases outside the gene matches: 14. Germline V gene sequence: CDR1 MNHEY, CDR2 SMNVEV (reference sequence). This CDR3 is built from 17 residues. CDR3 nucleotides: TGTGCCAGCAGTCCCCGCCGTGACAGCGGGGGGGCGGAGACCCAGTACTTC. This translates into CASSPRRDSGGAETQYF.

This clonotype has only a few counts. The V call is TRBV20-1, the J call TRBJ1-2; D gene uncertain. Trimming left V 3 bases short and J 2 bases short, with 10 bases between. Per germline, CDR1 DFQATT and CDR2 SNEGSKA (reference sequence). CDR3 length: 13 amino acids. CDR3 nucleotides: TGCAGTGCTAGCAAAAACACAAACTATGGCTACACCTTC. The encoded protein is CSASKNTNYGYTF.

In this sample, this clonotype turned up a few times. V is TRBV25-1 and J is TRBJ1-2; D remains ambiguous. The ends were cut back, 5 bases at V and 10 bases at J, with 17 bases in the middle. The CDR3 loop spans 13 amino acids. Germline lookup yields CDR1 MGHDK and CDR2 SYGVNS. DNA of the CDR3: TGTGCCAGCAGTTCTGGGAATAAGAAGGACTACACCTTC. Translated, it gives CASSSGNKKDYTF.

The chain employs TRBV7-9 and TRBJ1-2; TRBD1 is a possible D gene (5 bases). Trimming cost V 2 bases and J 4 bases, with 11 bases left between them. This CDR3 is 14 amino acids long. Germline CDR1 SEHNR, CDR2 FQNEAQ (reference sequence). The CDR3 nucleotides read TGTGCCAGCAGCTTAACAGGAGGGGTCTATGGCTACACCTTC. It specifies CASSLTGGVYGYTF.

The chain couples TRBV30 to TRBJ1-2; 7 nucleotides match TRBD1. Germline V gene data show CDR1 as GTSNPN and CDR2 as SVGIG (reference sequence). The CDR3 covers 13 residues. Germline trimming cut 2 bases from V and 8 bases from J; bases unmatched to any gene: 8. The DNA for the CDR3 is TGTGCCTGGAGTCTAAAGGGGGCGAGGGGCTACACCTTC. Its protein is CAWSLKGARGYTF.

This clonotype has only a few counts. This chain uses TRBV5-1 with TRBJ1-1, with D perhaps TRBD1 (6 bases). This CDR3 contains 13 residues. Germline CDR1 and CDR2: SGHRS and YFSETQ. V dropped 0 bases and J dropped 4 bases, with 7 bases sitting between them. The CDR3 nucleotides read TGCGCCAGCAGCTTGGACAGGGTCACTGAAGCTTTCTTT. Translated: CASSLDRVTEAFF.

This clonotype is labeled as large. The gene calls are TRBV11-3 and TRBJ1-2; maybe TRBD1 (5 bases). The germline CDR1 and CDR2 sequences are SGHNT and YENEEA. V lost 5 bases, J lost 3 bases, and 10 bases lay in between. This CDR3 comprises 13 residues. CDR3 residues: CASSQGEHYGYTF. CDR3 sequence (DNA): TGTGCCAGCAGCCAAGGGGAACACTATGGCTACACCTTC.

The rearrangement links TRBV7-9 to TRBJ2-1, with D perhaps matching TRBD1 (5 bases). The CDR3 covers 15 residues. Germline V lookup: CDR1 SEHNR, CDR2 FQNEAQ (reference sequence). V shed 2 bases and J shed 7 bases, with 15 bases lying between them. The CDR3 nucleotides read TGTGCCAGCAGCTTAAAGGCCAGGGTATCAAATGAGCAGTTCTTC. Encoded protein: CASSLKARVSNEQFF. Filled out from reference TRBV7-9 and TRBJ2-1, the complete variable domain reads DTGVSQNPRHKITKRGQNVTFRCDPISEHNRLYWYRQTLGQGPEFLTYFQNEAQLEKSRLLSDRFSAERPKGSFSTLEIQRTEQGDSAMYLCASSLKARVSNEQFFGPGTRLTVL.

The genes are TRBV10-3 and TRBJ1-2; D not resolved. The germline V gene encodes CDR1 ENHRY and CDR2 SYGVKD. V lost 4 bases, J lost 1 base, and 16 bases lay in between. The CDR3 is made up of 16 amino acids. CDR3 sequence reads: CAISVGRLTGNYGYTF. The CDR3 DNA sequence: TGTGCCATCAGTGTAGGTCGACTGACCGGTAACTATGGCTACACCTTC.

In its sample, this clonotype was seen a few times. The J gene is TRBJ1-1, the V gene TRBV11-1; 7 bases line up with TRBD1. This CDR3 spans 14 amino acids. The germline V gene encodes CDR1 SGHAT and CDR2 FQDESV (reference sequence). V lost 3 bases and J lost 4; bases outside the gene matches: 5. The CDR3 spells CASSFSQGVTEAFF. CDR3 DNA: TGTGCCAGCAGCTTTTCCCAGGGGGTCACTGAAGCTTTCTTT.

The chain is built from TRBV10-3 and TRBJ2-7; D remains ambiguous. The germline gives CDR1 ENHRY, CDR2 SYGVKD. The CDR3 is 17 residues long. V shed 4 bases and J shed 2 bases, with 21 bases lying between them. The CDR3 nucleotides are TGTGCCATCAGTGGGGCCGGACGGTTTCGTTCCGCCTACGAGCAGTACTTC. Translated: CAISGAGRFRSAYEQYF.